These T cell receptor beta chains were read from a single sample in a study of blood T cell repertoires in COVID-19. Some clones are missing from TCRdb's copy, which holds only in-frame ones; the method was immunoSEQ multiplex PCR. Seen here are tens of thousands of clones, 70% to 90% observed once, and the top ten hold about 37%. The source material was peripheral blood. The receptors derive from a man in his 70s with acute or convalescent COVID-19. CDR3s include the opening cysteine and the closing phenylalanine or tryptophan.

V gene	J gene	CDR3 protein
TRBV10-3	TRBJ2-5	CAISGGTGNEETQYF
TRBV5-1	TRBJ2-3	CASSQQGGADTQYF
TRBV7-3	TRBJ2-2	CASSIQANTGELFF
TRBV18	TRBJ1-4	CASSPRTAEKLFF
TRBV7-8	TRBJ1-2	CASSRSREIGYTF
TRBV10-3	TRBJ2-7	CAISDTSAPGRGNEQYF
TRBV2	TRBJ2-7	CASRRTGGPDEQYF
TRBV5-1	TRBJ2-5	CASSFQGPETQYF
TRBV13	TRBJ2-3	CASSPRGQGTDTQYF
TRBV6-5	TRBJ2-7	CASSLRENTASEQYF
TRBV18	TRBJ1-6	CASSPWPPYNSPLHF
TRBV19	TRBJ1-2	CATQNRGEGDYGYTF
TRBV10-3	TRBJ1-6	CAIRGQSYNSPLHF
TRBV3-1/TRBV3-2	TRBJ2-2	CASSHGKTGELFF
TRBV3-1/TRBV3-2	TRBJ2-7	CASSPSGEVRYEQYF
TRBV20-1	TRBJ2-3	CSASQRSSTDTQYF
TRBV27	TRBJ1-4	CASSLAGNNEKLFF
TRBV28	TRBJ2-7	CASTMYQGTTYEQYF
TRBV19	TRBJ2-3	CASSTRNPRDRVRTDTQYF
TRBV7-2	TRBJ2-3	CASSLGGGWPDTQYF
TRBV14	TRBJ1-1	CASTQGLANTEAFF
TRBV7-9	TRBJ1-2	CASSPTEFYGYTF
TRBV7-9	TRBJ1-6	CASSFPGQVNSPLHF
TRBV19	TRBJ2-3	CASSMSGGRRLFTDTQYF
TRBV12-3/TRBV12-4	TRBJ2-1	CASTTLAGEQFF
TRBV24-1	TRBJ2-3	CATSDPLLDTQYF
TRBV28	TRBJ2-7	CASSLPAGGPYEQYF
TRBV14	TRBJ1-1	CASSQGARGINTEAFF
TRBV5-1	TRBJ1-5	CASSPGTGVAGSIGSNQPQHF
TRBV30	TRBJ2-5	CAWSSSETQYF
TRBV7-9	TRBJ2-2	CASSLRQGAGTGELFF
TRBV3-1/TRBV3-2	TRBJ2-5	CASSLAAEETQYF
TRBV6-2/TRBV6-3	TRBJ2-1	CASSSHAGLTNEQFF
TRBV19	TRBJ1-1	CASRPGVGMNTEAFF
TRBV5-1	TRBJ2-1	CASSLLMTGSYNEQFF
TRBV28	TRBJ2-5	CASSWGTRETQYF
TRBV29-1	TRBJ2-1	CSVELTLTNEQFF